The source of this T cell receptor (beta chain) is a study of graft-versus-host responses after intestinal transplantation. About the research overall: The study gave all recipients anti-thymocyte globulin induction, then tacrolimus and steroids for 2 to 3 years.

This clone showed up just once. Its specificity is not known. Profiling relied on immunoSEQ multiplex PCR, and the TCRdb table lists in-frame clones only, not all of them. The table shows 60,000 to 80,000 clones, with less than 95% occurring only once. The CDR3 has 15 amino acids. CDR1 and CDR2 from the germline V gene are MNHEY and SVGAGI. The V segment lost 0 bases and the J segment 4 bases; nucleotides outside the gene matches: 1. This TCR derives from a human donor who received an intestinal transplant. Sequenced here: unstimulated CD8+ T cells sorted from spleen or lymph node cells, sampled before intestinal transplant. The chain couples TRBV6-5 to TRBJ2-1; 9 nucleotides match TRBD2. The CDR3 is CASSYSSGGYNEQFF. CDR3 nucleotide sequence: TGTGCCAGCAGTTACTCTAGCGGGGGTTACAATGAGCAGTTCTTC.